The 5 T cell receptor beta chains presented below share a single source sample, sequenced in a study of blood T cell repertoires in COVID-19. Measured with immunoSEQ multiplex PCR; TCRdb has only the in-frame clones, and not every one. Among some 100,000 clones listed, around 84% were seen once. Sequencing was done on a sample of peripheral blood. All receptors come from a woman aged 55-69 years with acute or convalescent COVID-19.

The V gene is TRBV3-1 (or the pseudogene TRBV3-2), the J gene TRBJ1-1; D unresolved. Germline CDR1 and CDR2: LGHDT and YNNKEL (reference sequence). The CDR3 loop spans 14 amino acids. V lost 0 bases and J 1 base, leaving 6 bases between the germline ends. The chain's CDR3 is CASSQEAGNTEAFF. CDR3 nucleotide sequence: TGTGCCAGCAGCCAAGAGGCAGGGAACACTGAAGCTTTCTTT.

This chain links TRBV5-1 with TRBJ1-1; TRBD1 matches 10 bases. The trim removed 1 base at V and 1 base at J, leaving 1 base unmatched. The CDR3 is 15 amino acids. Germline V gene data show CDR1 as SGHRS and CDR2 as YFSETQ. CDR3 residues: CASSLRQGANTEAFF. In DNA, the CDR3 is TGCGCCAGCAGCTTGAGACAGGGGGCGAACACTGAAGCTTTCTTT.

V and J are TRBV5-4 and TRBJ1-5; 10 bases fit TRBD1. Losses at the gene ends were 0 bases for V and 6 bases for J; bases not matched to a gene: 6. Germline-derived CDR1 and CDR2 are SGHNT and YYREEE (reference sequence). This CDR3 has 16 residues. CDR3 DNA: TGTGCCAGCAGCTTGGGGGGACAGGGGCTTAGTCAGCCCCAGCATTTT. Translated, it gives CASSLGGQGLSQPQHF. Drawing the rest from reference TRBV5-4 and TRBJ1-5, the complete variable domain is ETGVTQSPTHLIKTRGQQVTLRCSSQSGHNTVSWYQQALGQGPQFIFQYYREEENGRGNFPPRFSGLQFPNYSSELNVNALELDDSALYLCASSLGGQGLSQPQHFGDGTRLSIL.

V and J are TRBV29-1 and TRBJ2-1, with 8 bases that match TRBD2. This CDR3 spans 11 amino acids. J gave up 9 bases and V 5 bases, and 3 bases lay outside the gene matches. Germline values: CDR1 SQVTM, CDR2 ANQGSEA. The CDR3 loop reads CSVRAGGEQFF. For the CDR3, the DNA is TGCAGCGTTAGGGCGGGGGGTGAGCAGTTCTTC.

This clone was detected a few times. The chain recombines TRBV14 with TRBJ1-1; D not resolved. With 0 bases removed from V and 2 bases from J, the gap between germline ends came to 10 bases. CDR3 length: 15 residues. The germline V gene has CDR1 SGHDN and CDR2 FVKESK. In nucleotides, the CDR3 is TGTGCCAGCAGCCAAGATCCCAGAATAAACACTGAAGCTTTCTTT. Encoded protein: CASSQDPRINTEAFF.